These T cell receptor beta chains were read from a single sample in a study of blood T cell repertoires in COVID-19. The assay was immunoSEQ multiplex PCR, and TCRdb's table has in-frame clones only and misses some. The sample includes approximately 250,000 clones, 88% seen only once; the top ten take around 3%. The sequencing input was PBMCs or T cells enriched from blood (not recorded which). These receptors were taken from a woman in her forties who had been exposed to COVID-19. Each CDR3 is given with its conserved first and last residue. The order of the fields is V gene, D gene, clone size, J gene, CDR3 DNA, CDR3 protein. The D gene is left open where the match is weak. Size is stated for part of the rows, as once, few or many counts, or as a class when the clone is expanded.

v_call: TRBV29-1
d_call: .
clone_size: .
j_call: TRBJ1-2
cdr3_nt: TGCAGCGTGCATACAGCCTACTATGGCTACACCTTC
cdr3_aa: CSVHTAYYGYTF

v_call: TRBV6-6
d_call: TRBD1
clone_size: once
j_call: TRBJ1-2
cdr3_nt: TGTGCCAGCAGTCAAAATCAGGGGGCTTATGGCTACACCTTC
cdr3_aa: CASSQNQGAYGYTF

v_call: TRBV30
d_call: TRBD1
clone_size: once
j_call: TRBJ1-1
cdr3_nt: TGTGCCTGGAGTGTACCCCAGGGGGCCGTCACTGAAGCTTTCTTT
cdr3_aa: CAWSVPQGAVTEAFF

v_call: TRBV4-1
d_call: TRBD1
clone_size: .
j_call: TRBJ1-3
cdr3_nt: TGCGCCAGCAGTCGGCAACAGGGGGCTGGAAACACCATATATTTT
cdr3_aa: CASSRQQGAGNTIYF

v_call: TRBV11-1
d_call: .
clone_size: .
j_call: TRBJ2-7
cdr3_nt: TGTGCCAGCAGCTTAGTAGGCGGGCGCTCCTACGAGCAGTACTTC
cdr3_aa: CASSLVGGRSYEQYF

v_call: TRBV28
d_call: TRBD2
clone_size: once
j_call: TRBJ2-1
cdr3_nt: TGTGCCAGCAGTTTAGGTTACGGGACTAGGGATCTCGCTGGTAACAATGAGCAGTTCTTC
cdr3_aa: CASSLGYGTRDLAGNNEQFF

v_call: TRBV13
d_call: .
clone_size: .
j_call: TRBJ1-3
cdr3_nt: TGTGCCAGCAGCTTCGTAAGGGGCTCTGGAAACACCATATATTTT
cdr3_aa: CASSFVRGSGNTIYF

v_call: TRBV6-5
d_call: TRBD2
clone_size: .
j_call: TRBJ2-7
cdr3_nt: TGTGCCAGCAGTTATCACGGGACTAGCGGCTCCTACGAGCAGTACTTC
cdr3_aa: CASSYHGTSGSYEQYF

v_call: TRBV7-9
d_call: .
clone_size: .
j_call: TRBJ1-2
cdr3_nt: TGTGCCAGCAGCTCATACTATGGCTACACCTTC
cdr3_aa: CASSSYYGYTF

v_call: TRBV11-2
d_call: TRBD2
clone_size: .
j_call: TRBJ2-1
cdr3_nt: TGTGCCAGCAGCTTAGGTCTGGGACTAGAATACAATGAGCAGTTCTTC
cdr3_aa: CASSLGLGLEYNEQFF

v_call: TRBV5-1
d_call: TRBD1
clone_size: .
j_call: TRBJ2-7
cdr3_nt: TGCGCCAGCAGCTTTGGACAGGGGGCCTCCTACGAGCAGTACTTC
cdr3_aa: CASSFGQGASYEQYF

v_call: TRBV2
d_call: .
clone_size: .
j_call: TRBJ1-2
cdr3_nt: TGTGCCAGCAGTGAACCTTTGGCAGGGGCTTCGACTAACTATGGCTACACCTTC
cdr3_aa: CASSEPLAGASTNYGYTF

v_call: TRBV6-4
d_call: .
clone_size: .
j_call: TRBJ2-1
cdr3_nt: TGTGCCAGCAGAATCAGCGGAACCTACAATGAGCAGTTCTTC
cdr3_aa: CASRISGTYNEQFF

v_call: TRBV11-2
d_call: .
clone_size: once
j_call: TRBJ2-1
cdr3_nt: TGTGCCAGCAGCTTAGCGGGAGTATCCCTTAGTAACAATGAGCAGTTCTTC
cdr3_aa: CASSLAGVSLSNNEQFF

v_call: TRBV4-3
d_call: .
clone_size: .
j_call: TRBJ1-3
cdr3_nt: TGCGCCAGCAGCCAAGGTATAAGGGACTGGTTCTCTGGAAACACCATATATTTT
cdr3_aa: CASSQGIRDWFSGNTIYF

v_call: TRBV28
d_call: TRBD1
clone_size: .
j_call: TRBJ1-3
cdr3_nt: TGTGCCAGCAGTGGGGACAGGACATCTGGAAACACCATATATTTT
cdr3_aa: CASSGDRTSGNTIYF